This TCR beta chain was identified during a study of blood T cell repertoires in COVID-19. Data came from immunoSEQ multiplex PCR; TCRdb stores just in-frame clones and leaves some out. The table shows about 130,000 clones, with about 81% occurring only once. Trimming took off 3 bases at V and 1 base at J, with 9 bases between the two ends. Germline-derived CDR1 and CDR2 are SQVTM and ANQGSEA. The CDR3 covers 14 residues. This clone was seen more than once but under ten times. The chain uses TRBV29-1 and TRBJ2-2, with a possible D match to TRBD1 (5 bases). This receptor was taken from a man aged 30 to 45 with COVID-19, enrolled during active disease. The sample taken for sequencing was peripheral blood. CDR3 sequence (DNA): TGCAGCGTTGATAGAACAGGGAACACCGGGGAGCTGTTTTTT. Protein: CSVDRTGNTGELFF.